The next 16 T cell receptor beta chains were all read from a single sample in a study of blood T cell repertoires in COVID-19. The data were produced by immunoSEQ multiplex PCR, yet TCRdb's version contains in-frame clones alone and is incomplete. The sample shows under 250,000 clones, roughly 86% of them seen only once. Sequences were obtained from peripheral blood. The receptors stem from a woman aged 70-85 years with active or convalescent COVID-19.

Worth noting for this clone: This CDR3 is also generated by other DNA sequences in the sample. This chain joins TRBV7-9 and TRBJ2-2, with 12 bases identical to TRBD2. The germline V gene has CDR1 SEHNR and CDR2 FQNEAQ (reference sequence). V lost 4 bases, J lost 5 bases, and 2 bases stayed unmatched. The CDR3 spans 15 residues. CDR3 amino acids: CASSSTSGGTGELFF. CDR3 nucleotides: TGTGCCAGCAGCTCGACTAGCGGGGGTACCGGGGAGCTGTTTTTT.

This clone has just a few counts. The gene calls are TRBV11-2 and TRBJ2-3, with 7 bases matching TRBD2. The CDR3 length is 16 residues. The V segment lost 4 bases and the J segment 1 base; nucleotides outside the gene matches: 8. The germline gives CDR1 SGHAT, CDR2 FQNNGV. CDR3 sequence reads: CASSSTPRGGTDTQYF. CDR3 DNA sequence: TGTGCCAGCAGCTCGACCCCCCGGGGGGGCACAGATACGCAGTATTTT.

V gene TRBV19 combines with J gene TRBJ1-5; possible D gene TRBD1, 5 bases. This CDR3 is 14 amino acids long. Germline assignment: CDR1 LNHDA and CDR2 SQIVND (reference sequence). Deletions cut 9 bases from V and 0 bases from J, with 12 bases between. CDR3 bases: TGTGCCAGAAACAGGACCTATAGCAATCAGCCCCAGCATTTT. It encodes CARNRTYSNQPQHF.

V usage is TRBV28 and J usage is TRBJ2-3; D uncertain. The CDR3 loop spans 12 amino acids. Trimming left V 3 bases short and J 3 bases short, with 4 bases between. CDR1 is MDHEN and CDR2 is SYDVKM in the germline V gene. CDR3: CASSLSTDTQYF. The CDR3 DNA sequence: TGTGCCAGCAGTTTGAGTACAGATACGCAGTATTTT.

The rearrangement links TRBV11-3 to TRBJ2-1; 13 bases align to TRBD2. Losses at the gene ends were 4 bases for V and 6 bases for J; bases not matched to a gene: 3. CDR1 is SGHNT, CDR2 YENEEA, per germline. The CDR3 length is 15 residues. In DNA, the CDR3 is TGTGCCAGCAGCTCGACTAGCGGGGGGCTCAATGAGCAGTTCTTC. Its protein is CASSSTSGGLNEQFF.

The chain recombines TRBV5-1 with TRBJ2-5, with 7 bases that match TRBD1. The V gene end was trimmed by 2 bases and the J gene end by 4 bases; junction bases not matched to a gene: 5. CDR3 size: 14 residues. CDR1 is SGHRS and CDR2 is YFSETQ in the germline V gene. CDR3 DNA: TGCGCCAGCAGCTTTGGGACAGTTCGAGAGACCCAGTACTTC. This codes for CASSFGTVRETQYF.

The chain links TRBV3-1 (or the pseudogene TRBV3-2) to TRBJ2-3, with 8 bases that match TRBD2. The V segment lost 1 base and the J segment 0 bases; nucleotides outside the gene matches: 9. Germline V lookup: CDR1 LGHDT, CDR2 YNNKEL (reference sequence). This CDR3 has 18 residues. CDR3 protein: CASSQVPGLVKSTDTQYF. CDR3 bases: TGTGCCAGCAGCCAAGTTCCGGGACTAGTCAAGAGCACAGATACGCAGTATTTT.

The CDR3 nucleotides are TGCGCCAGCAGCATTGGACTAGCGAGCCCCAAGGGGGAGACCCAGTACTTC. It is translated as CASSIGLASPKGETQYF. This chain joins TRBV5-1 and TRBJ2-5; the match to TRBD2 covers 9 bases. CDR1 and CDR2 from the germline V gene are SGHRS and YFSETQ. The V gene end was trimmed by 4 bases and the J gene end by 5 bases; junction bases not matched to a gene: 15. CDR3 length equals 17 residues.

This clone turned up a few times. CDR3 amino acids: CASSFNGGAGYTF. CDR3 nucleotide sequence: TGTGCCAGCAGCTTTAACGGAGGGGCAGGCTACACCTTC. This sequence joins TRBV11-2 and TRBJ1-2; possible D gene TRBD1, 5 bases. Germline assignment: CDR1 SGHAT and CDR2 FQNNGV. V was trimmed by 3 bases and J by 8 bases, leaving 13 bases between them. The CDR3 runs to 13 residues. The full variable domain, completed using reference TRBV11-2 and TRBJ1-2, is EAGVAQSPRYKIIEKRQSVAFWCNPISGHATLYWYQQILGQGPKLLIQFQNNGVVDDSQLPKDRFSAERLKGVDSTLKIQPAKLEDSAVYLCASSFNGGAGYTFGSGTRLTVV.

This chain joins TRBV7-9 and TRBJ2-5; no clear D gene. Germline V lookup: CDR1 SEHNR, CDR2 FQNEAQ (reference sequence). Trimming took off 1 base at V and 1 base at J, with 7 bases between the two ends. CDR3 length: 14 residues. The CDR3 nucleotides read TGTGCCAGCAGCTTAGGGTACACCCAAGAGACCCAGTACTTC. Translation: CASSLGYTQETQYF.

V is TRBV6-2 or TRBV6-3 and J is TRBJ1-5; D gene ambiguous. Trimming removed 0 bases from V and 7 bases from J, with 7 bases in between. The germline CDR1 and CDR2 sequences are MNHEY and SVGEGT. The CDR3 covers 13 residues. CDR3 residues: CASSYSLVQPQHF. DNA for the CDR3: TGTGCCAGCAGTTACTCCCTAGTCCAGCCCCAGCATTTT.

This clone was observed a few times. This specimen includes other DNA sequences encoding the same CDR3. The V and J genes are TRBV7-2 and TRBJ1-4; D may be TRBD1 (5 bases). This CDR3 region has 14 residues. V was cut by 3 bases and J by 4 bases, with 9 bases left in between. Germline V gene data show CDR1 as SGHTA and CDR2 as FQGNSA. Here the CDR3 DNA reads TGTGCCAGCAGCTTGGGGGGTCTTAATGAAAAACTGTTTTTT. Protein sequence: CASSLGGLNEKLFF.

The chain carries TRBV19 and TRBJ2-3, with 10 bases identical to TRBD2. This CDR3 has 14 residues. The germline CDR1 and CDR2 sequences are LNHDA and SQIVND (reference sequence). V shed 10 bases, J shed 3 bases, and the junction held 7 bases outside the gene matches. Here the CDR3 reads CATRAGGPTDTQYF. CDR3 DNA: TGTGCCACTAGAGCGGGGGGGCCGACAGATACGCAGTATTTT.

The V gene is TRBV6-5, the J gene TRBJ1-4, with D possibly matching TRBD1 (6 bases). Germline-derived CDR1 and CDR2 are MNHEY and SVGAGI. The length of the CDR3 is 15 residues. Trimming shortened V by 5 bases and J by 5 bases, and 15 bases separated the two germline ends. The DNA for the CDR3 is TGTGCCAGCAGTCCTCCGAGGGGGGGAAATGAAAAACTGTTTTTT. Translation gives CASSPPRGGNEKLFF.

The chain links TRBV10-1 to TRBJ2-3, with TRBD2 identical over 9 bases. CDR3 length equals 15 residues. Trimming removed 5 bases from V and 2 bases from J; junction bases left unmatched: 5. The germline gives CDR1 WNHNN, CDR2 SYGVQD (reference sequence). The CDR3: CASSRLAGITDTQYF. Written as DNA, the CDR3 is TGCGCCAGCAGTCGGCTAGCGGGGATCACAGATACGCAGTATTTT.

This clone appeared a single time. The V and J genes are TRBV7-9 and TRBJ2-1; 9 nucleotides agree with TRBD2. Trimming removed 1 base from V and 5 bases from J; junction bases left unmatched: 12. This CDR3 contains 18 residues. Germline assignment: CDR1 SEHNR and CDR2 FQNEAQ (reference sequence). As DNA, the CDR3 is TGTGCCAGCAGCTTAGTGGGTGGAGCGGGGGGCGGAAACAATGAGCAGTTCTTC. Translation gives CASSLVGGAGGGNNEQFF.